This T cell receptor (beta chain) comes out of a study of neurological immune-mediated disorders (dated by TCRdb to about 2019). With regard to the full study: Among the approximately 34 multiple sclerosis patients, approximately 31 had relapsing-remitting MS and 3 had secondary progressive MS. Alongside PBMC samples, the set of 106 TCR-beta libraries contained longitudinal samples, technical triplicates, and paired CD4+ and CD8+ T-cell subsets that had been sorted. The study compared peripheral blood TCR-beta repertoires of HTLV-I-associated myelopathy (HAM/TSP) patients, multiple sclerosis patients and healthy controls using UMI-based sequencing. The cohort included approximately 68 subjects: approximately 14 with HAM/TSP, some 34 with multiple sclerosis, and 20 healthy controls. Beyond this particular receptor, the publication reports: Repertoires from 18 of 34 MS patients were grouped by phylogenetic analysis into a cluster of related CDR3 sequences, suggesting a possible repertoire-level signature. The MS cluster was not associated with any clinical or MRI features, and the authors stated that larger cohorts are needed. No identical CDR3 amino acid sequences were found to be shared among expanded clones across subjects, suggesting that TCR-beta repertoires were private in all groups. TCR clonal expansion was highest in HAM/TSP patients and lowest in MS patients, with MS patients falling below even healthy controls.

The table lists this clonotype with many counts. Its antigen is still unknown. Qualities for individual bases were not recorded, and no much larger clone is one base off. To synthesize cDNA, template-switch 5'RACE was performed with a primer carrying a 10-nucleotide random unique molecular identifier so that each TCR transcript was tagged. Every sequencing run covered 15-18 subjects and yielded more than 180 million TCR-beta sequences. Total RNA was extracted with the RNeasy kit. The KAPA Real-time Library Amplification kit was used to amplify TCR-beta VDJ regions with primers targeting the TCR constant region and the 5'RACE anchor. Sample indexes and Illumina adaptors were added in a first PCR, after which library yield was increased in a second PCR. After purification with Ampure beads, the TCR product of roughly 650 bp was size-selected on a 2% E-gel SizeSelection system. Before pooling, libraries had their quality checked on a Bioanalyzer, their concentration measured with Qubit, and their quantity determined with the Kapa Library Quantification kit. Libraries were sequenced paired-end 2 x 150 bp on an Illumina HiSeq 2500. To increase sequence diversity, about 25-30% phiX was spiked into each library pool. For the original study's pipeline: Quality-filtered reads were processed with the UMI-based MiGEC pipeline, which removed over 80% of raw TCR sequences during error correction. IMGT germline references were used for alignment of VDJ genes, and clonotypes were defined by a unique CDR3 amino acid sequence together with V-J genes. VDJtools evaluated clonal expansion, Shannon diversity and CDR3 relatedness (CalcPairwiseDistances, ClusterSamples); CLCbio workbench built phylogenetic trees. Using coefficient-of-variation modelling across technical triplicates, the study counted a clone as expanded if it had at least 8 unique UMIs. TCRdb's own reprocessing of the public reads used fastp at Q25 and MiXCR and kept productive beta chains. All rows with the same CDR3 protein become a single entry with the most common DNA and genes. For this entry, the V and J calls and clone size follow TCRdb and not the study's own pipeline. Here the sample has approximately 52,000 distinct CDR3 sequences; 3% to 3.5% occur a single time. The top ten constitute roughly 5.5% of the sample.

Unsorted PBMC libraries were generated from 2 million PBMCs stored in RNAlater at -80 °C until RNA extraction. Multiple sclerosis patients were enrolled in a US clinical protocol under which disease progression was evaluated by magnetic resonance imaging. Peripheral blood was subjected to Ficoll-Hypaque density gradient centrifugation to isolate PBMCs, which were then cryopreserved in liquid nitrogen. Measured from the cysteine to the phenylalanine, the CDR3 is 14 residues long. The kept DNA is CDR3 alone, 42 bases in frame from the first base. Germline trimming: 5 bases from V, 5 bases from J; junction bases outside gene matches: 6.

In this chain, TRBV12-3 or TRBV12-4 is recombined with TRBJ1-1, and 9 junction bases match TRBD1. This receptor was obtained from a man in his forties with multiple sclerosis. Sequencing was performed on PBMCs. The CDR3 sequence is CASSRQGGQTEAFF. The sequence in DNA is TGTGCCAGCAGTCGACAGGGGGGTCAGACTGAAGCTTTCTTT.